This T cell receptor (beta chain) is drawn from a study of metastatic and nonmetastatic thyroid tumors. Each patient came to thyroid surgery without any prior treatment (of any kind). Per the authors' pipeline: Construction of a distant-metastasis classifier for papillary thyroid cancer relied on CDR3 differences across clinicopathological groups. TCRdb re-called clones via MiXCR from the PCR reads. The V and J calls follow TCRdb's processing rather than the paper's. The sample has approximately 29,000 clones; approximately 15% are singletons. Many counts were recorded for this clone. The CDR3 contains 16 residues. V shed 5 bases and J shed 0 bases, with 14 bases lying between them. Germline V lookup: CDR1 MDHEN, CDR2 SYDVKM.

The sequence was collected from a female donor with papillary thyroid cancer or a benign thyroid nodule (not recorded which). Some clones in this sample may be carry-over from other donors' samples. Sequencing input: blood. The chain recombines TRBV28 with TRBJ2-4; D is unclear. CDR3 region: CASSTDEQLAKNIQYF. The CDR3, as DNA: TGTGCCAGCAGTACGGACGAGCAGTTAGCCAAAAACATTCAGTACTTC. The whole variable domain, remainder taken from reference TRBV28 and TRBJ2-4, is DVKVTQSSRYLVKRTGEKVFLECVQDMDHENMFWYRQDPGLGLRLIYFSYDVKMKEKGDIPEGYSVSREKKERFSLILESASTNQTSMYLCASSTDEQLAKNIQYFGAGTRLSVL.